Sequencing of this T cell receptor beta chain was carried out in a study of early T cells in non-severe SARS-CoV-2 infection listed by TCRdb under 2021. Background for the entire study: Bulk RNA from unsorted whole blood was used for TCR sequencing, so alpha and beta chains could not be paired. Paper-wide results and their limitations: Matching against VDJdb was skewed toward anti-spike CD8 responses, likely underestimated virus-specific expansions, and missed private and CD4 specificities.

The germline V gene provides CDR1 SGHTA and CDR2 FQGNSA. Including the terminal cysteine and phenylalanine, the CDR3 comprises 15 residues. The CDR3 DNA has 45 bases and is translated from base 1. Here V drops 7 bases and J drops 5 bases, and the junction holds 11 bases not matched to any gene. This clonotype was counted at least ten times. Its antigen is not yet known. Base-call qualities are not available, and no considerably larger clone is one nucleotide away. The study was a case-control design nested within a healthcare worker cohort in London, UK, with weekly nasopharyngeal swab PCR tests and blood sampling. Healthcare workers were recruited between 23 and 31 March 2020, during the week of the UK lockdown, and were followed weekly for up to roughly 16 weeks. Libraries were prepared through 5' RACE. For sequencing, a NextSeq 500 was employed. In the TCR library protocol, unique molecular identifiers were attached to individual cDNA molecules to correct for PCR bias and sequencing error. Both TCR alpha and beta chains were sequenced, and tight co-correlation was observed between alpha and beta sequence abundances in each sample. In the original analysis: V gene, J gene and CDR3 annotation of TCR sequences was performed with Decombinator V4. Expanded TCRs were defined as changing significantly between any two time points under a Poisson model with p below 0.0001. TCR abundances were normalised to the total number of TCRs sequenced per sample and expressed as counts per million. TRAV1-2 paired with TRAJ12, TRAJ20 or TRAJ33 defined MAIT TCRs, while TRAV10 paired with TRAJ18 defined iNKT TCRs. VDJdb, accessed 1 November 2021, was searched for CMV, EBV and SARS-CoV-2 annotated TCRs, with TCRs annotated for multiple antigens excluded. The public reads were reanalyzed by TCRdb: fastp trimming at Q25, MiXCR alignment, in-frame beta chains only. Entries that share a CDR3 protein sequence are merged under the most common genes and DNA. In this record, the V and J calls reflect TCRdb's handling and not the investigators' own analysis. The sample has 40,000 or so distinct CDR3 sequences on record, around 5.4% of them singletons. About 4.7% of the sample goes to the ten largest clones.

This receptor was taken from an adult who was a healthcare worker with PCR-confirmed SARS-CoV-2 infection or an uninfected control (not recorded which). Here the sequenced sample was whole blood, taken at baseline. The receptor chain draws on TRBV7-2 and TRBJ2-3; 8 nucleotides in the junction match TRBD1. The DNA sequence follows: TGTGCCAGCACCTTGACAGGGGTGGGTGGAGATACGCAGTATTTT. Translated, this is CASTLTGVGGDTQYF.